Listed below are T cell receptor beta chains from one sample, sequenced in a study of blood T cell repertoires in COVID-19. Sequencing was performed with immunoSEQ multiplex PCR; in TCRdb, only in-frame clones are kept and a portion is missing. The table includes 95,000 to 120,000 clones, about three quarters detected once. Sequenced: peripheral blood. These receptors all stem from a woman aged 40 to 49 with acute or convalescent COVID-19. Both conserved end residues are part of each CDR3. The D gene is left open where the match is weak. Some rows have no size entry. The others give once, few or many, or a class for an expanded clone.

-	TRBV5-1	-	TRBJ1-1	CASSSQAAEAFF	TGCGCCAGCAGCTCACAGGCAGCTGAAGCTTTCTTT
-	TRBV7-2	TRBD1	TRBJ2-7	CASSRGTGVGTYEQYF	TGTGCCAGCAGCAGAGGTACAGGGGTCGGAACCTACGAGCAGTACTTC
-	TRBV11-2	-	TRBJ1-4	CASSLMMGRGEKLFF	TGTGCCAGCAGCTTAATGATGGGGAGGGGCGAAAAACTGTTTTTT
once	TRBV6-5	-	TRBJ2-7	CASSYSSQPSREQYF	TGTGCCAGCAGTTACTCGAGTCAGCCTAGTCGCGAGCAGTACTTC
-	TRBV6-5	-	TRBJ2-2	CASSYWGPDTGELFF	TGTGCCAGCAGTTACTGGGGGCCTGACACCGGGGAGCTGTTTTTT
once	TRBV24-1	-	TRBJ2-5	CATSDGGGEKTQYF	TGTGCCACCAGTGACGGAGGAGGGGAAAAGACCCAGTACTTC
-	TRBV5-4	TRBD1	TRBJ2-4	CASSSREGQHNIQYF	TGTGCCAGCAGCTCCCGTGAGGGACAGCATAACATTCAGTACTTC
-	TRBV13	-	TRBJ1-6	CASSFGALEGRLNSPLHF	TGTGCCAGCAGCTTTGGGGCGTTGGAGGGGCGGTTAAATTCACCCCTCCACTTT
few	TRBV5-1	TRBD1	TRBJ2-1	CASSVGDSYNEQFF	TGCGCCAGCAGCGTGGGGGACAGCTACAATGAGCAGTTCTTC
few	TRBV10-1	-	TRBJ2-3	CASSEYEGAFTDTQYF	TGCGCCAGCAGTGAGTATGAAGGGGCGTTCACAGATACGCAGTATTTT
-	TRBV6-2/TRBV6-3	-	TRBJ1-2	CASSSQDGYGYTF	TGTGCCAGCAGTTCACAGGATGGCTATGGCTACACCTTC
-	TRBV29-1	TRBD1	TRBJ1-2	CSVEGLGQGQGYTF	TGCAGCGTTGAGGGGCTGGGACAGGGGCAGGGCTACACCTTC
-	TRBV28	-	TRBJ1-4	CASSSGTSNEKLFF	TGTGCCAGCAGCTCCGGGACATCAAATGAAAAACTGTTTTTT
-	TRBV6-1	TRBD1	TRBJ1-2	CASSETGEVF	TGTGCCAGCAGTGAGACAGGGGAGGTCTTC
-	TRBV12-3/TRBV12-4	-	TRBJ2-3	CASSPTTDTQYF	TGTGCCAGCAGTCCTACTACAGATACGCAGTATTTT
-	TRBV2	TRBD1	TRBJ1-5	CASSETGQGAFQPQHF	TGTGCCAGCAGTGAAACGGGACAGGGGGCGTTTCAGCCCCAGCATTTT
-	TRBV4-2	-	TRBJ2-1	CASSQEPHSTGLGEQFF	TGTGCCAGCAGCCAAGAGCCCCATTCCACAGGGCTCGGTGAGCAGTTCTTC
few	TRBV14	TRBD2	TRBJ2-1	CASSQLAGDSGSNEQFF	TGTGCCAGCAGCCAACTAGCGGGGGATTCAGGTTCCAATGAGCAGTTCTTC
-	TRBV5-4	TRBD1	TRBJ1-2	CASSSPGQGYGYTF	TGTGCCAGCAGCTCTCCGGGACAGGGCTATGGCTACACCTTC
-	TRBV7-9	-	TRBJ1-4	CASNPPTATNEKLFF	TGTGCCAGCAACCCACCTACAGCAACTAATGAAAAACTGTTTTTT
-	TRBV19	TRBD1	TRBJ2-3	CASSPRRQGWTDTQYF	TGTGCCAGTAGTCCCCGGAGACAGGGTTGGACAGATACGCAGTATTTT
-	TRBV3-1/TRBV3-2	-	TRBJ2-7	CASSWDSSYEQYF	TGTGCCAGCAGCTGGGACTCCTCCTACGAGCAGTACTTC
-	TRBV12-3/TRBV12-4	TRBD1	TRBJ1-3	CAGKQGRGNTIYF	TGTGCCGGGAAACAGGGGAGGGGAAACACCATATATTTT
many	TRBV2	TRBD1	TRBJ2-3	CASRGQSTDTQYF	TGTGCCAGCAGGGGACAGTCCACAGATACGCAGTATTTT
few	TRBV21-1	-	TRBJ2-7	CASSKRWDSPLGSYEQYF	TGTGCCAGCAGCAAACGTTGGGACAGCCCCCTAGGCTCCTACGAGCAGTACTTC
-	TRBV19	TRBD1	TRBJ1-4	CASRTTGGWAPSANEKLFF	TGTGCCAGTAGGACTACAGGGGGGTGGGCCCCTTCGGCTAATGAAAAACTGTTTTTT
-	TRBV28	TRBD1	TRBJ2-7	CASSWGTAYEQYF	TGTGCCAGCAGTTGGGGGACAGCCTACGAGCAGTACTTC
-	TRBV5-1	-	TRBJ2-7	CASSLAGQGYEQYF	TGCGCCAGCAGCTTGGCCGGGCAGGGCTACGAGCAGTACTTC
-	TRBV5-5	TRBD2	TRBJ2-3	CASSPTPRAGGSTDTQYF	TGTGCCAGCAGCCCAACACCCCGTGCGGGGGGGAGCACAGATACGCAGTATTTT
-	TRBV3-1/TRBV3-2	TRBD1	TRBJ1-6	CASSTTGGGSPLHF	TGTGCCAGCAGCACGACAGGGGGCGGTTCACCCCTCCACTTT
-	TRBV14	-	TRBJ1-3	CASSQAVSGNTIYF	TGTGCCAGCAGCCAAGCTGTCTCTGGAAACACCATATATTTT
-	TRBV7-9	TRBD1	TRBJ2-1	CASSLQGTGLNEQFF	TGTGCCAGCAGCTTACAGGGGACAGGGCTTAATGAGCAGTTCTTC
-	TRBV7-9	-	TRBJ2-3	CASSPRSSEGTDTQYF	TGTGCCAGCAGCCCCCGGTCTAGCGAGGGCACAGATACGCAGTATTTT
-	TRBV7-2	-	TRBJ2-7	CASTLKGSYEQYF	TGTGCCAGCACCCTAAAGGGGTCCTACGAGCAGTACTTC
once	TRBV9	-	TRBJ2-2	CASSVAVGPDLGELFF	TGTGCCAGCAGCGTAGCCGTGGGGCCGGACCTCGGGGAGCTGTTTTTT
many	TRBV2	-	TRBJ1-3	CASSELGAGGNTIYF	TGTGCCAGCAGTGAATTGGGGGCTGGGGGAAACACCATATATTTT
-	TRBV6-2/TRBV6-3	-	TRBJ2-5	CASSPTTNQETQYF	TGTGCCAGCAGTCCGACCACTAATCAAGAGACCCAGTACTTC
-	TRBV5-5	TRBD1	TRBJ2-5	CASSLDRGPEAGQTQYF	TGTGCCAGCAGCTTGGACAGGGGGCCCGAAGCGGGCCAGACCCAGTACTTC
few	TRBV7-9	-	TRBJ1-5	CASSLDGGQPQHF	TGTGCCAGCAGCTTAGACGGGGGTCAGCCCCAGCATTTT
-	TRBV12-3/TRBV12-4	-	TRBJ2-5	CASSFSRETQYF	TGTGCCAGCAGTTTTTCGAGGGAGACCCAGTACTTC
-	TRBV7-3	-	TRBJ1-1	CASSPTVDTEAFF	TGTGCCAGCAGCCCCACAGTGGACACTGAAGCTTTCTTT
-	TRBV18	-	TRBJ1-5	CASSRGGVDSNQPQHF	TGTGCCAGCTCCCGGGGGGGTGTGGATAGCAATCAGCCCCAGCATTTT
-	TRBV12-3/TRBV12-4	TRBD2	TRBJ2-1	CASKSGGDNEQFF	TGTGCCAGCAAAAGCGGGGGGGACAATGAGCAGTTCTTC
-	TRBV6-5	-	TRBJ2-5	CASAITVVGETQYF	TGTGCCAGCGCTATTACTGTCGTGGGCGAGACCCAGTACTTC
-	TRBV20-1	TRBD1	TRBJ1-5	CSASFYRTGGQPQHF	TGCAGTGCTAGTTTTTACAGGACAGGCGGTCAGCCCCAGCATTTT